Below, 2 T cell receptor beta chains from the same sample are listed, as sequenced in a study of spatial heterogeneity in lung cancer. TCRdb re-derived calls from the 5' RACE reads in MiXCR, one entry per CDR3 protein. Of about 47,000 distinct CDR3 sequences listed, around 11% were seen once; the top ten hold about 40%. Described time point: sample taken at primary tumor resection. Whole RNA, which was extracted from tumor, nontumor lung tissue or frozen PBMC, was sequenced without any cell sorting. The source material was PBMCs, sampled at surgery. The receptors stem from a female donor with early-stage non-small cell lung cancer.

This clonotype was counted at least ten times. V usage is TRBV7-2 and J usage is TRBJ1-1, with TRBD1 as a possible D gene (6 bases). The CDR3 contains 14 residues. Trimming took off 3 bases at V and 1 base at J, with 9 bases between the two ends. From germline, CDR1 is SGHTA and CDR2 FQGNSA. The CDR3 is CASSFWGQNTEAFF. The CDR3 bases are TGTGCCAGCAGCTTTTGGGGACAGAACACTGAAGCTTTCTTT.

This clonotype was counted between two and nine times. The chain is built from TRBV30 and TRBJ1-2; 9 bases match TRBD1. J gave up 2 bases and V 2 bases, and 6 bases lay outside the gene matches. Germline loops: CDR1 GTSNPN, CDR2 SVGIG (reference sequence). CDR3 length equals 15 residues. In DNA form, the CDR3 reads TGTGCCTGGAGTTCCACCGGGACAGGGAACTATGGCTACACCTTC. Protein product: CAWSSTGTGNYGYTF.